This TCR beta chain was sequenced in a study of blood T cell repertoires in COVID-19. Study context: Samples representing acute and convalescent COVID-19 were sourced from the United States, Italy and Spain.

The CDR3 has 14 amino acids. Germline V gene lookup returns CDR1 LNHDA and CDR2 SQIVND (reference sequence). The ends were cut back, 7 bases at V and 4 bases at J, with 16 bases in the middle. Generated by immunoSEQ multiplex PCR, the TCRdb table keeps only in-frame clones and is missing some. The table has roughly 150,000 clones, roughly three quarters seen once; the top ten hold around 4%. The TCR originated in a man between 60 and 75 years old with acute or convalescent COVID-19. The chain is built from TRBV19 and TRBJ1-2; D perhaps matches TRBD1 (6 bases). Sample: peripheral blood. CDR3 in DNA: TGTGCCAGTACCCCATTCGGGGGGCGCTATGGCTACACCTTC. Amino acid sequence: CASTPFGGRYGYTF.